The clone carrying this T cell receptor beta chain turned up a few times. MiXCR, run by TCRdb on the 5' RACE reads, gives a single entry per CDR3 protein. The sample yields 59,000 or so distinct CDR3 sequences, roughly 12% seen once. The data stem from a study of early T cells in non-severe SARS-CoV-2 infection. The TCR sequence derives from an adult who was a healthcare worker with PCR-confirmed SARS-CoV-2 infection or an uninfected control (not recorded which). Sequenced material: whole blood, taken at baseline.

This chain's CDR3 is CASSPELGPSRYEQYF. The CDR3 region has the DNA TGTGCCAGCAGCCCGGAATTGGGACCCAGCCGGTACGAGCAGTACTTC. The chain recombines TRBV7-9 with TRBJ2-7, with D perhaps assigned TRBD1 or TRBD2 (5 bases each). Per germline, CDR1 SEHNR and CDR2 FQNEAQ (reference sequence). The length of the CDR3 is 16 residues. V shed 5 bases and J shed 4 bases, with 21 bases lying between them.